These 19 T cell receptor beta chains originate from one sample sequenced in a study of blood T cell repertoires in COVID-19 (dated by TCRdb to about 2020). The library came from the immunoSEQ multiplex PCR assay. The table comes from immuneACCESS by way of TCRdb, which keeps in-frame sequences with V and J called. Part of the clones is missing from these tables; in studies checked, under half for an unresolved V gene and the rest for unknown reasons. A total of approximately 72,000 clones appear in this sample, roughly 91% of them only once. The top ten clonotypes cover roughly 1.5% of the sample. Sequencing input: peripheral blood. The receptors here all came from a man aged 55 to 70 with acute or convalescent COVID-19.

The J gene is TRBJ1-5, the V gene TRBV4-1; no clear D. In germline, CDR1 is MGHRA, CDR2 YSYEKL. There are 15 residues in the CDR3. V lost 1 base, J lost 5 bases, and 12 bases lay in between. CDR3 region: CASSQVFGFDQPQHF. The DNA of the CDR3 is TGCGCCAGCAGCCAAGTATTCGGGTTCGATCAGCCCCAGCATTTT.

The chain combines TRBV5-4 with TRBJ2-3, with D perhaps TRBD2 (5 bases). CDR1 and CDR2 from the germline V gene are SGHNT and YYREEE (reference sequence). Trimming removed 2 bases at V and 5 bases at J, with 9 bases between. There are 13 residues in the CDR3. The CDR3: CASSLLGVDTQYF. CDR3 coding DNA: TGTGCCAGCAGCTTACTAGGAGTAGATACGCAGTATTTT.

The rearrangement joins TRBV5-1 to TRBJ2-5; 11 bases line up with TRBD1. The ends lost 0 bases at V and 7 bases at J; junction bases unmatched: 2. Germline V lookup: CDR1 SGHRS, CDR2 YFSETQ. This CDR3 contains 14 residues. The CDR3, as DNA: TGCGCCAGCAGCTTGGGCGGGACAGGGGGGACCCAGTACTTC. Residues: CASSLGGTGGTQYF.

The chain recombines TRBV7-9 with TRBJ1-2, with a possible D match to TRBD1 (5 bases). Trimming shortened V by 1 base and J by 4 bases, and 10 bases separated the two germline ends. The CDR3 totals 14 residues. Germline CDR1 reads SEHNR; CDR2 reads FQNEAQ (reference sequence). The CDR3 bases are TGTGCCAGCAGCTTAGGGCAGGGTGGCTATGGCTACACCTTC. Translating it yields CASSLGQGGYGYTF.

V and J are TRBV13 and TRBJ1-6; D is perhaps TRBD1 (6 bases). The CDR3 is made up of 14 amino acids. Germline-derived CDR1 and CDR2 are PRHDT and FYEKMQ (reference sequence). The germline V and J ends were trimmed by 0 bases and 15 bases, with 15 bases remaining between them. CDR3 loop: CASSLGRGTGFLHF. CDR3 in DNA: TGTGCCAGCAGCTTAGGCCGGGGCACAGGGTTCCTCCACTTT.

The chain uses TRBV6-1 and TRBJ1-2; the match to TRBD1 covers 8 bases. Germline V gene lookup returns CDR1 MNHNS and CDR2 SASEGT. V shed 0 bases, J shed 0 bases, and the junction held 3 bases outside the gene matches. This CDR3 comprises 16 residues. CDR3 sequence (DNA): TGTGCCAGCAGTGAAGCAGGACAGGGCGCTAACTATGGCTACACCTTC. Translated: CASSEAGQGANYGYTF.

The chain uses TRBV7-2 and TRBJ2-1; weak D call: TRBD2 (5 bases). The V end was cut by 5 bases, the J end by 14 bases, with 16 bases between. CDR1 is SGHTA, CDR2 FQGNSA, per germline. CDR3 length: 12 amino acids. DNA for the CDR3: TGTGCCAGCAGCCGTAGCGCCGTCGAGGAGTTCTTC. It encodes CASSRSAVEEFF.

V is TRBV7-9 and J is TRBJ1-2; D is unresolved. The CDR3 runs 12 residues. V lost 2 bases to trimming and J lost 6 bases, with 7 bases between them. The germline V gene has CDR1 SEHNR and CDR2 FQNEAQ (reference sequence). The CDR3 coding sequence is TGTGCCAGCAGCTTAAATTTAAATGGCTACACCTTC. Translated: CASSLNLNGYTF.

V gene TRBV29-1 combines with J gene TRBJ2-2; D is possibly TRBD1 (6 bases). CDR1 is SQVTM and CDR2 is ANQGSEA in the germline V gene. The CDR3 sequence is 13 residues long. V was clipped by 6 bases and J by 5 bases, with 13 bases between them. The CDR3 DNA follows: TGCAGCGTCAATTACAGGGTTACCGGGGAGCTGTTTTTT. This gives the protein CSVNYRVTGELFF.

This chain links TRBV4-1 with TRBJ1-1, with D perhaps matching TRBD1 (5 bases). Trimming left V 3 bases short and J 2 bases short, with 22 bases between. The CDR3 is made up of 18 amino acids. CDR1 and CDR2 from the germline V gene are MGHRA and YSYEKL. This chain's CDR3 is CASSHPRQTQKKNTEAFF. In DNA form, the CDR3 reads TGCGCCAGCAGCCATCCTAGACAGACCCAAAAGAAAAACACTGAAGCTTTCTTT.

The table lists this clone with a few counts. The chain couples TRBV5-1 to TRBJ2-3; TRBD2 agrees at 7 bases. From germline, CDR1 is SGHRS and CDR2 YFSETQ. V shed 0 bases, J shed 0 bases, and the junction held 1 base outside the gene matches. The CDR3 extends over 15 amino acids. CDR3 coding DNA: TGCGCCAGCAGCTTGGCTAGCGGTAGCACAGATACGCAGTATTTT. This codes for CASSLASGSTDTQYF.

This clone has just one count. The V call is TRBV19, the J call TRBJ2-2; D might be TRBD2 (5 bases). The V end lost 5 bases, the J end lost 0 bases, and 31 bases lay between the germline ends. This CDR3 spans 22 amino acids. CDR1 and CDR2 (germline): LNHDA, SQIVND (reference sequence). The CDR3 region has the DNA TGTGCCAGTAGTGCTTGGTTCGCGGGCGCAATGGCTAATCGAGCGAACACCGGGGAGCTGTTTTTT. It specifies CASSAWFAGAMANRANTGELFF.

The chain links TRBV7-9 to TRBJ1-1; TRBD1 might be the D (6 bases). CDR3 size: 16 residues. Germline CDR1 SEHNR, CDR2 FQNEAQ (reference sequence). The V gene lost 4 bases and the J gene lost 4 bases, with 19 bases spanning the gap. In DNA form, the CDR3 reads TGTGCCAGCAGCTCACGACAGGTACTACGTTTCACTGAAGCTTTCTTT. Its protein product is CASSSRQVLRFTEAFF.

This clone came up once. The chain uses TRBV4-2 and TRBJ2-1, with D tentatively TRBD2 (6 bases). The CDR3 sequence is 17 residues long. CDR1 and CDR2 (germline): LGHNA, YNFKEQ. V lost 0 bases to trimming and J lost 6 bases, with 18 bases between them. CDR3 in amino acids: CASSQERRAGEGNEQFF. CDR3 nucleotides: TGTGCCAGCAGCCAAGAGAGGAGGGCAGGAGAAGGCAATGAGCAGTTCTTC.

This sequence joins TRBV7-9 and TRBJ1-6; 8 bases line up with TRBD1. The V gene end was trimmed by 5 bases and the J gene end by 9 bases; junction bases not matched to a gene: 6. This CDR3 spans 14 amino acids. From germline, CDR1 is SEHNR and CDR2 FQNEAQ (reference sequence). CDR3 residues: CASSPGTGPSPLHF. CDR3 DNA: TGTGCCAGCAGCCCAGGGACAGGTCCTTCACCCCTCCACTTT.

The genes are TRBV30 and TRBJ1-2; 9 nucleotides align to TRBD1. V shed 6 bases and J 5 bases; nucleotides not matched to a gene: 4. CDR3 size: 12 residues. Germline CDR1 GTSNPN, CDR2 SVGIG (reference sequence). DNA of the CDR3: TGTGCCTGTACAGGGGGCGGTTATGGCTACACCTTC. This gives the protein CACTGGGYGYTF. Drawing the rest from reference TRBV30 and TRBJ1-2, the complete variable domain is SQTIHQWPATLVQPVGSPLSLECTVEGTSNPNLYWYRQAAGRGLQLLFYSVGIGQISSEVPQNLSASRPQDRQFILSSKKLLLSDSGFYLCACTGGGYGYTFGSGTRLTVV.

This clone has only one observation. V and J are TRBV6-6 and TRBJ2-2; no definite D call. This CDR3 is 11 amino acids long. Germline V gene lookup returns CDR1 MNHNY and CDR2 SVGAGI (reference sequence). V lost 5 bases, J lost 8 bases, and 6 bases lay in between. This chain's CDR3 is CASSTTGELFF. In nucleotides, the CDR3 is TGTGCCAGCAGTACTACGGGGGAGCTGTTTTTT.

The V call is TRBV29-1, the J call TRBJ2-7; maybe TRBD2 (5 bases). Germline loops: CDR1 SQVTM, CDR2 ANQGSEA. There are 13 residues in the CDR3. V gave up 0 bases and J gave up 4 bases, with 10 bases separating them. Here the CDR3 DNA reads TGCAGCGTTGAAGATTTTTCGGGATACGAGCAGTACTTC. Protein product: CSVEDFSGYEQYF.

The chain carries TRBV24-1 and TRBJ1-3; no reliable D call. The CDR3 runs to 13 residues. Germline V gene sequence: CDR1 KGHDR, CDR2 SFDVKD. Between the trimmed V and J ends, which lost 3 bases and 6 bases, there was a span of 8 bases. The CDR3 loop is CATSDPLENTIYF. The CDR3 region has the DNA TGTGCCACCAGTGATCCCCTAGAAAACACCATATATTTT.